These T cell receptor beta chains were read from a single sample in a study of neurological immune-mediated disorders. TCRdb independently ran MiXCR on the 5' RACE reads; one entry per CDR3 protein. The data hold about 60,000 distinct CDR3 sequences, with around 4.4% observed a single time. The material sequenced was PBMCs. Source of these receptors: a man over 45 with multiple sclerosis. CDR3s include the opening cysteine and the closing phenylalanine or tryptophan. D genes are given only for firm matches. Clone size is stated in some rows and not others, as once, few, many or a class when expanded.

V gene	D gene	clone size	J gene	CDR3 DNA	CDR3 protein
TRBV20-1	-	-	TRBJ1-4	TGCAGTGCTAGAGGGTCCACCGGGCCCCCGATGGGGGAAAAACTGTTTTTT	CSARGSTGPPMGEKLFF
TRBV28	-	many	TRBJ1-5	TGTGCCAGCAACAGCCAGGGTCCCCTCAATCAGCCCCAGCATTTT	CASNSQGPLNQPQHF
TRBV20-1	-	few	TRBJ2-7	TGCAGTGCTAGAGTGGACAGCCAGAGCTCCTACGAGCAGTACTTC	CSARVDSQSSYEQYF
TRBV12-3/TRBV12-4	-	many	TRBJ1-6	TGTGCCAGCATGGGCCGGGGAGGGAATAATAATTCACCCCTCCACTTT	CASMGRGGNNNSPLHF
TRBV5-1	-	many	TRBJ1-5	TGCGCCAGCAGCCCAGACACCTTTGATCAGCCCCAGCATTTT	CASSPDTFDQPQHF
TRBV29-1	-	many	TRBJ2-3	TGCAGCGTTCGCGAGGGGACAGATACGCAGTATTTT	CSVREGTDTQYF
TRBV20-1	-	many	TRBJ1-5	TGCAGTGCTAGAAAGGTTGAGGGCAATCAGCCCCAGCATTTT	CSARKVEGNQPQHF
TRBV6-5	TRBD1	many	TRBJ1-1	TGTGCCAGCAGTCCGGGACAGGGGTACACTGAAGCTTTCTTT	CASSPGQGYTEAFF
TRBV20-1	TRBD2	many	TRBJ2-5	TGCAGTGCCAACCGGTTCATAGCGGGGCCTCAAGAGACCCAGTACTTC	CSANRFIAGPQETQYF
TRBV28	-	many	TRBJ1-5	TGTGCCAGCAGTTTTGAAAGCAATCAGCCCCAGCATTTT	CASSFESNQPQHF
TRBV20-1	TRBD1	many	TRBJ1-4	TGCAGTGCTAGGCTTGAGGGGGCAGGTGAAAAACTGTTTTTT	CSARLEGAGEKLFF
TRBV10-3	-	few	TRBJ2-7	TGTGCCATCAGTGAGGTTGGACAGTCCTACGAGCAGTACTTC	CAISEVGQSYEQYF